Listed below are T cell receptor beta chains from one sample, sequenced in a study of OX40 agonist ivuxolimab in advanced cancers. Clones were read by immunoSEQ multiplex PCR, and TCRdb kept only the in-frame ones, dropping some. Found here are tens of thousands of clones, about nine tenths of them singletons; the top ten hold 1.5% to 2%. The starting material was CD4+ or CD8+ T cells sorted from blood, obtained in a trial of the OX40 agonist ivuxolimab. The receptor set was obtained from an adult with an advanced solid tumor such as melanoma, head and neck, liver or kidney cancer. Each CDR3 is given with its conserved first and last residue. Each record gives: V gene, clone size, D gene, J gene, CDR3 protein, CDR3 DNA. D genes are given only for firm matches. Part of the rows lack a size; the others show once, few, many or a class for expanded clones.

>TRBV5-1|.|.|TRBJ2-2
CASSLYRGTNTGELFF
TGCGCCAGCAGCTTGTACCGGGGGACTAACACCGGGGAGCTGTTTTTT
>TRBV19|.|.|TRBJ1-1
CASNRDLLSGNTEAFF
TGTGCCAGTAACAGAGACCTCTTATCGGGAAACACTGAAGCTTTCTTT
>TRBV6-5|.|.|TRBJ2-2
CASRDRVVVAELFF
TGTGCCAGCAGGGATAGGGTCGTCGTAGCGGAGCTGTTTTTT
>TRBV5-1|.|TRBD1|TRBJ1-6
CASSTGGNSPLHF
TGCGCCAGCAGTACAGGGGGAAATTCACCCCTCCACTTT
>TRBV29-1|.|.|TRBJ2-1
CSVGRAVEQFF
TGCAGCGTTGGTAGGGCAGTAGAGCAGTTCTTC
>TRBV19|.|TRBD1|TRBJ1-1
CASSAIQGAVTEAFF
TGTGCCAGTAGTGCTATACAGGGGGCAGTTACTGAAGCTTTCTTT
>TRBV28|.|TRBD1|TRBJ1-2
CASTDSGQGYDGYTF
TGTGCCAGCACCGATTCTGGACAGGGGTACGATGGCTACACCTTC
>TRBV9|few|TRBD1|TRBJ1-3
CASSRGQGEGNTIYF
TGTGCCAGCAGCCGCGGACAGGGGGAAGGAAACACCATATATTTT
>TRBV2|.|.|TRBJ2-5
CASSPLETQYF
TGTGCCAGCAGCCCCCTAGAGACCCAGTACTTC
>TRBV11-3|.|.|TRBJ1-2
CASSATGWYGYTF
TGTGCCAGCAGCGCAACCGGGTGGTATGGCTACACCTTC
>TRBV6-6|.|TRBD2|TRBJ2-7
CASSKIGGGTSYEQYF
TGTGCCAGCAGTAAGATAGGCGGGGGGACCTCCTACGAGCAGTACTTC
>TRBV7-9|.|.|TRBJ2-2
CASSLAGGLYTGELFF
TGTGCCAGCAGCTTAGCGGGGGGCCTCTACACCGGGGAGCTGTTTTTT
>TRBV19|few|TRBD2|TRBJ2-3
CASSSRWLAGVADTQYF
TGTGCCAGTAGTTCACGCTGGCTAGCGGGGGTGGCAGATACGCAGTATTTT
>TRBV5-6|.|TRBD2|TRBJ2-3
CASSLGTSAADTQYF
TGTGCCAGCAGCCTAGGGACTAGCGCAGCAGATACGCAGTATTTT
>TRBV7-9|.|.|TRBJ1-5
CASRMRVSWPQHF
TGTGCCAGCAGGATGAGAGTATCATGGCCCCAGCATTTT
>TRBV5-5|.|TRBD2|TRBJ2-1
CASSLEGLAGYNEQFF
TGTGCCAGCAGCTTGGAGGGACTAGCGGGTTACAATGAGCAGTTCTTC
>TRBV11-1|.|.|TRBJ2-5
CASSQLGQETQYF
TGTGCCAGCAGCCAGCTAGGGCAAGAGACCCAGTACTTC
>TRBV11-2|.|.|TRBJ2-2
CASSRVGIASGGELFF
TGTGCCAGTTCGAGGGTGGGCATTGCGAGTGGCGGGGAGCTGTTTTTT
>TRBV18|.|TRBD1|TRBJ2-7
CASSPPSIGTGYYEQYF
TGTGCCAGCTCACCCCCCTCGATTGGGACAGGGTACTACGAGCAGTACTTC
>TRBV7-9|.|TRBD2|TRBJ2-3
CASSLIWGGRRPYTDTQYF
TGTGCCAGCAGCCTCATTTGGGGCGGGAGGAGACCGTACACAGATACGCAGTATTTT
>TRBV11-1|.|TRBD1|TRBJ2-4
CASSSGQGKYIQYF
TGTGCCAGCAGCTCGGGACAGGGGAAGTACATTCAGTACTTC
>TRBV5-4|.|.|TRBJ1-5
CASSLGGAGQPQHF
TGTGCCAGCAGCTTGGGTGGGGCCGGTCAGCCCCAGCATTTT
>TRBV28|.|TRBD1|TRBJ2-7
CASTSNTGASYEQYF
TGTGCCAGCACCTCTAACACAGGGGCTTCCTACGAGCAGTACTTC
>TRBV10-2|.|TRBD1|TRBJ1-6
CASSEPQTGGISPLHF
TGCGCCAGCAGTGAGCCCCAGACAGGGGGGATTTCACCCCTCCACTTT
>TRBV6-5|.|.|TRBJ2-7
CASRIQGREQYF
TGTGCCAGCAGGATCCAGGGGAGGGAGCAGTACTTC
>TRBV27|.|.|TRBJ2-6
CASSLTRSSSGANVLTF
TGTGCCAGCAGTTTAACTCGTAGTTCCTCTGGGGCCAACGTCCTGACTTTC
>TRBV28|.|.|TRBJ1-1
CASSPTGQGNTEAFF
TGTGCCAGCAGCCCTACCGGGCAGGGGAACACTGAAGCTTTCTTT
>TRBV7-2|.|TRBD2|TRBJ2-5
CASSATGLEGETQYF
TGTGCCAGCAGCGCCACGGGACTAGAGGGAGAGACCCAGTACTTC
>TRBV2|.|TRBD2|TRBJ2-5
CASRRASGGAETQYF
TGTGCCAGCAGGAGAGCTAGCGGGGGGGCGGAGACCCAGTACTTC
>TRBV7-9|.|TRBD1|TRBJ2-2
CASSFQGAGGELFF
TGTGCCAGCAGCTTTCAGGGGGCGGGCGGGGAGCTGTTTTTT
>TRBV7-6|.|.|TRBJ1-2
CASSPWAVDHGYTF
TGTGCCAGCAGCCCCTGGGCGGTGGATCATGGCTACACCTTC
>TRBV2|.|TRBD1|TRBJ1-2
CASSRQGALDYGYTF
TGTGCCAGCAGTCGACAGGGGGCGTTGGACTATGGCTACACCTTC
>TRBV5-4|.|.|TRBJ2-3
CASSLFDTDTQYF
TGTGCCAGCAGCCTTTTCGACACAGATACGCAGTATTTT
>TRBV9|once|.|TRBJ1-3
CASSARGSGSSGNTIYF
TGTGCCAGCAGCGCAAGGGGCAGTGGAAGCTCTGGAAACACCATATATTTT
>TRBV5-8|.|.|TRBJ2-3
CASSPGQSQFTDTQYF
TGTGCCAGCAGCCCAGGACAGTCCCAATTCACAGATACGCAGTATTTT
>TRBV19|.|TRBD2|TRBJ2-1
CASSISGRAGGEQFF
TGTGCCAGTAGTATAAGCGGGAGGGCCGGCGGTGAGCAGTTCTTC
>TRBV4-1|.|TRBD1|TRBJ1-4
CASSQDGTGGGEKLFF
TGCGCCAGCAGCCAAGATGGGACAGGGGGCGGTGAAAAACTGTTTTTT
>TRBV4-1|.|TRBD2|TRBJ2-7
CASSQTLGLAGSAYEQYF
TGCGCCAGCAGCCAAACACTGGGACTAGCGGGTTCCGCCTACGAGCAGTACTTC
>TRBV11-2|.|TRBD1|TRBJ2-1
CASSSFAGTGQFF
TGTGCCAGCAGCTCTTTCGCGGGGACAGGTCAGTTCTTC
>TRBV6-5|once|.|TRBJ2-5
CASSYGVTGTQETQYF
TGTGCCAGCAGTTACGGGGTCACAGGGACCCAAGAGACCCAGTACTTC
>TRBV28|.|.|TRBJ1-3
CAIGRDASGNTIYF
TGTGCCATCGGGAGGGACGCCTCTGGAAACACCATATATTTT
>TRBV6-5|.|TRBD1|TRBJ2-7
CASSFPTGTGTGEQYF
TGTGCCAGCAGTTTCCCCACCGGGACAGGGACTGGCGAGCAGTACTTC
>TRBV18|.|.|TRBJ1-1
CASSPIRTENTEAFF
TGTGCCAGCTCACCAATTCGGACAGAGAACACTGAAGCTTTCTTT
>TRBV11-3|.|.|TRBJ2-3
CASSLAGVGTDTQYF
TGTGCCAGCAGCTTAGCGGGGGTTGGTACAGATACGCAGTATTTT
>TRBV6-5|.|TRBD2|TRBJ2-1
CASSRIGEGRNEQFF
TGTGCCAGCAGTAGAATCGGGGAGGGCCGGAATGAGCAGTTCTTC
>TRBV11-2|.|.|TRBJ1-2
CASSLESQPFYGYTF
TGTGCCAGCAGCTTAGAGTCACAACCTTTCTATGGCTACACCTTC
>TRBV27|.|TRBD2|TRBJ2-3
CASRGIGLESTDTQYF
TGTGCCAGCAGGGGTATAGGACTAGAGAGCACAGATACGCAGTATTTT
>TRBV5-4|.|.|TRBJ2-7
CASSLPESYEQYF
TGTGCCAGCAGCCTTCCGGAAAGCTACGAGCAGTACTTC
>TRBV5-1|.|.|TRBJ1-6
CASSLDSSYNSPLHF
TGCGCCAGCAGCTTGGACAGCTCCTATAATTCACCCCTCCACTTT
>TRBV21-1|.|.|TRBJ2-2
CASSNGTVTRTGELFF
TGTGCCAGCAGCAATGGGACCGTCACCCGCACCGGGGAGCTGTTTTTT
>TRBV6-5|.|.|TRBJ1-3
CASSYDPGNTIYF
TGTGCCAGCAGCTACGATCCGGGAAACACCATATATTTT
>TRBV28|.|.|TRBJ1-6
CASSVGTGTNNNSPLHF
TGTGCCAGCAGTGTCGGAACTGGGACAAACAATAATTCACCCCTCCACTTT
>TRBV28|.|.|TRBJ1-5
CASSTGSQPQHF
TGTGCCAGCAGTACAGGGAGTCAGCCCCAGCATTTT
>TRBV4-3|.|.|TRBJ2-3
CASSQGGAADTQYF
TGCGCCAGCAGCCAAGGGGGGGCCGCAGATACGCAGTATTTT